This TCR beta chain was captured by sequencing in a study of T and B cells in COVID-19 patients. The overall study: COVID-19 patients gave peripheral blood either during active infection or after recovery.

TRB rearrangements were amplified by multiplex PCR with BIOMED2 TRB-A/B primers. MiXCR was run by TCRdb on the multiplex PCR reads, yielding one entry per CDR3 protein. The sample holds approximately 10,000 distinct CDR3 sequences; around 30% are singletons and the top ten take roughly 29%. Broader study findings: Sorted SARS-CoV-2-responsive or tetramer+ T cells and CD4+, regulatory and CD8+ subsets were not yet sequenced. Patients with COVID-19 reportedly showed strongly skewed T cell receptor beta variable and joining gene usage. Symptomatic-phase blood samples from mildly ill patients and early samples from severe cases were scarce.

This clonotype ranks as medium-sized. Antigen: not known. V lost 5 bases and J lost 6, with 17 bases in between. The CDR3 loop spans 14 amino acids. Germline CDR1 and CDR2: SGHAT and FQDESV (reference sequence). Blood genomic DNA input for TRB amplification was roughly 220-500 ng. This receptor was taken from a human donor who had recovered from COVID-19. Material for sequencing was blood. The gene calls are TRBV11-1 and TRBJ2-7, with unresolved D. The CDR3 here is CASSQNRPSGEQYF. DNA for the CDR3: TGTGCCAGCAGCCAAAACAGACCCTCTGGCGAGCAGTACTTC.